A single sample is the source of the 26 T cell receptor beta chains below, sequenced in a study of blood T cell repertoires in COVID-19. Sequencing used immunoSEQ multiplex PCR; TCRdb keeps in-frame clones, though not all of them. The repertoire includes around 200,000 clones, roughly 84% of them detected once, and 5.5% to 8% sits in the top ten. Sequencing was carried out using peripheral blood. The receptors stem from a woman in her thirties or forties with COVID-19, enrolled during active disease.

V usage is TRBV28 and J usage is TRBJ2-1; 10 nucleotides align to TRBD2. After removal of 6 bases from V and 9 bases from J, the junction contained 29 bases not matched to a gene. This CDR3 region has 21 residues. Looked up from germline, CDR1 is MDHEN and CDR2 is SYDVKM. CDR3 residues: CASSHAFRAGRLAGVVGEQFF. As DNA, the CDR3 is TGTGCCAGCAGCCACGCCTTTCGCGCAGGACGTCTAGCGGGAGTAGTTGGTGAGCAGTTCTTC.

J is TRBJ1-2 and V is TRBV12-2; the table's D gene call, TRBD1, was not cross checked with the DNA. TRBV12-2 is tagged as a pseudogene. This CDR3 is 16 amino acids long. CDR3 residues: CASRPWRGGFSYGYTF. DNA for the CDR3: TGTGCAAGTCGCCCCTGGAGAGGGGGCTTCAGCTATGGCTACACCTTC.

This chain connects TRBV5-1 to TRBJ1-3; no firm D call. The germline V gene encodes CDR1 SGHRS and CDR2 YFSETQ. This CDR3 contains 13 residues. Deletions cut 3 bases from V and 4 bases from J, with 8 bases between. Written as DNA, the CDR3 is TGCGCCAGCAGCTCCACCGGGGGAAACACCATATATTTT. Residues: CASSSTGGNTIYF.

This sequence joins TRBV21-1 and TRBJ1-6; TRBD1, as called in the table, went unchecked against the DNA. TRBV21-1 is tagged as a pseudogene. The CDR3 is 15 amino acids. The CDR3 reads CASSNGQGLNSPLHF. The CDR3 DNA follows: TGTGCCAGCAGCAACGGACAGGGGCTTAATTCACCCCTCCACTTT.

The chain is built from TRBV2 and TRBJ1-6; tentatively, D is TRBD1 (5 bases). V shed 6 bases and J shed 7 bases, with 10 bases lying between them. The CDR3 consists of 13 residues. Germline V gene lookup returns CDR1 SNHLY and CDR2 FYNNEI. DNA of the CDR3: TGTGCCAGCAGCCCGGGACTAAATTCACCCCTCCACTTT. Its protein is CASSPGLNSPLHF. Based on the CDR3 plus reference TRBV2 and TRBJ1-6, the full variable domain is EPEVTQTPSHQVTQMGQEVILRCVPISNHLYFYWYRQILGQKVEFLVSFYNNEISEKSEIFDDQFSVERPDGSNFTLKIRSTKLEDSAMYFCASSPGLNSPLHFGNGTRLTVT.

The chain has TRBV7-3 and TRBJ2-2; no clear D. Germline lookup yields CDR1 SGHTA and CDR2 FQGTGA. The CDR3 consists of 16 residues. V lost 1 base and J lost 0, with 9 bases in between. DNA for the CDR3: TGTGCCAGCAGCTTAATTGCTGACACGAACACCGGGGAGCTGTTTTTT. Translating it yields CASSLIADTNTGELFF.

This clone was recorded only once. J is TRBJ1-5 and V is TRBV4-2, with 12 bases fitting TRBD1. The CDR3 is made up of 19 amino acids. V lost 0 bases, J lost 0 bases, and 6 bases stayed unmatched. Germline-derived CDR1 and CDR2 are LGHNA and YNFKEQ. The CDR3 DNA sequence: TGTGCCAGCAGCCAAGAGCTGGGACAGGGGGCCCATAGCAATCAGCCCCAGCATTTT. It translates to CASSQELGQGAHSNQPQHF.

The rearrangement links TRBV18 to TRBJ2-7, with TRBD1 matching 11 bases. Germline V lookup: CDR1 KGHSH, CDR2 LQKENI. The CDR3 is 15 amino acids. Losses at the gene ends were 1 base for V and 7 bases for J; bases not matched to a gene: 6. Here the CDR3 reads CASSPLGQGAGEQYF. The CDR3 nucleotides are TGTGCCAGCTCACCACTCGGACAGGGGGCTGGAGAGCAGTACTTC. The variable domain in full, with the rest retrieved from reference TRBV18 and TRBJ2-7, is NAGVMQNPRHLVRRRGQEARLRCSPMKGHSHVYWYRQLPEEGLKFMVYLQKENIIDESGMPKERFSAEFPKEGPSILRIQQVVRGDSAAYFCASSPLGQGAGEQYFGPGTRLTVT.

The chain links TRBV18 to TRBJ2-3; 8 bases map to TRBD1. Germline trimming cut 6 bases from V and 5 bases from J; bases unmatched to any gene: 7. Germline V gene data show CDR1 as KGHSH and CDR2 as LQKENI. This CDR3 has 14 residues. The CDR3 region is CASSTTGAGDTQYF. CDR3 in DNA: TGTGCCAGCTCGACGACAGGGGCAGGAGATACGCAGTATTTT.

The J gene is TRBJ2-6, the V gene TRBV3-1 (or the pseudogene TRBV3-2); maybe TRBD2 (5 bases). This CDR3 region has 16 residues. Deletions cut 2 bases from V and 1 base from J, with 9 bases between. Per the germline V gene, CDR1 is LGHDT and CDR2 is YNNKEL (reference sequence). The DNA of the CDR3 is TGTGCCAGCAGCCAATTCGGCGGGTCTGGGGCCAACGTCCTGACTTTC. Translated, it gives CASSQFGGSGANVLTF.

This clone was picked up a small number of times. The chain combines TRBV19 with TRBJ1-3; D possibly corresponds to TRBD1 (6 bases). V dropped 7 bases and J dropped 0 bases, with 13 bases sitting between them. The germline CDR1 and CDR2 sequences are LNHDA and SQIVND (reference sequence). The CDR3 is made up of 15 amino acids. CDR3 loop: CASKVGHSSGNTIYF. CDR3 DNA: TGTGCCAGTAAGGTGGGACACTCCTCTGGAAACACCATATATTTT.

J is TRBJ2-1 and V is TRBV2; the match to TRBD2 covers 8 bases. With V trimmed by 6 bases and J by 4 bases, 11 bases remained unmatched. Germline loops: CDR1 SNHLY, CDR2 FYNNEI. This CDR3 contains 16 residues. Here the CDR3 reads CASRERLAGAYNEQFF. CDR3 sequence (DNA): TGTGCCAGCAGGGAGAGGCTAGCGGGCGCGTACAATGAGCAGTTCTTC. Based on the CDR3 plus reference TRBV2 and TRBJ2-1, the full variable domain is EPEVTQTPSHQVTQMGQEVILRCVPISNHLYFYWYRQILGQKVEFLVSFYNNEISEKSEIFDDQFSVERPDGSNFTLKIRSTKLEDSAMYFCASRERLAGAYNEQFFGPGTRLTVL.

A word on this clone: A junction boundary mismatches the germline segment, possibly from a read error. V and J are TRBV5-1 and TRBJ2-7; perhaps TRBD1 as D (5 bases). CDR1 and CDR2 from the germline V gene are SGHRS and YFSETQ. The CDR3 covers 14 residues. The CDR3 nucleotides read TGCGCCAGCAGCTTGTGGCAGGGATCCTCCGAGCAGTACTTC. This encodes CASSLWQGSSEQYF.

The rearrangement uses TRBV7-2 and TRBJ1-3; 8 bases match TRBD1. The CDR3 runs 14 residues. Per the germline V gene, CDR1 is SGHTA and CDR2 is FQGNSA. V shed 5 bases and J 2 bases; nucleotides not matched to a gene: 2. DNA for the CDR3: TGTGCCAGCAGCGTGGACAGGGCTGGAAACACCATATATTTT. Translation: CASSVDRAGNTIYF.

V is TRBV10-3 and J is TRBJ1-2, with TRBD1 identical over 8 bases. CDR3 length equals 15 residues. From germline, CDR1 is ENHRY and CDR2 SYGVKD. V gave up 3 bases and J gave up 0 bases; unmatched junction bases: 3. CDR3 sequence (DNA): TGTGCCATCAGTGAATGGGACAGGCCTAACTATGGCTACACCTTC. It is translated as CAISEWDRPNYGYTF.

This chain uses TRBV9 with TRBJ2-2; D remains ambiguous. The V end lost 0 bases, the J end lost 8 bases, and 5 bases lay between the germline ends. The CDR3 is 12 residues long. CDR1 is SGDLS, CDR2 YYNGEE, per germline. The CDR3 sequence: CASSVGLGELFF. In nucleotides, the CDR3 is TGTGCCAGCAGCGTAGGTTTAGGGGAGCTGTTTTTT.

The chain combines TRBV5-1 with TRBJ1-1, with D perhaps TRBD1 (6 bases). The CDR3 totals 15 residues. Germline-derived CDR1 and CDR2 are SGHRS and YFSETQ. The ends were cut back, 4 bases at V and 4 bases at J, with 17 bases in the middle. The CDR3 loop reads CASSPTGAWGTEAFF. For the CDR3, the DNA is TGCGCCAGCAGCCCGACAGGTGCCTGGGGCACTGAAGCTTTCTTT.

This clone was observed a few times. The V and J genes are TRBV29-1 and TRBJ1-4; 7 positions match TRBD1. Losses at the gene ends were 4 bases for V and 5 bases for J; bases not matched to a gene: 4. The CDR3 spans 13 residues. Germline values: CDR1 SQVTM, CDR2 ANQGSEA. In DNA, the CDR3 is TGCAGCGTTGGACCGGGACAGAATGAAAAACTGTTTTTT. The encoded protein is CSVGPGQNEKLFF.

V and J are TRBV2 and TRBJ1-2; 7 bases fit TRBD1. Germline loops: CDR1 SNHLY, CDR2 FYNNEI. This CDR3 is built from 15 residues. The V and J ends lost 8 bases and 8 bases, in that order; junction bases with no gene match: 17. This chain's CDR3 is CASERARGQGGGYTF. Written as DNA, the CDR3 is TGTGCCAGCGAACGGGCCCGGGGTCAAGGGGGCGGCTACACCTTC.

This chain links TRBV7-9 with TRBJ1-2; no reliable D call. The CDR3 consists of 15 residues. V was pared by 1 base and J by 4 bases, with 13 bases between. Germline loops: CDR1 SEHNR, CDR2 FQNEAQ (reference sequence). The CDR3 region has the DNA TGTGCCAGCAGCTTAGTCGGTCTCTCCATCTATGGCTACACCTTC. Its protein product is CASSLVGLSIYGYTF.

The V call is TRBV19, the J call TRBJ2-1, with D perhaps matching TRBD1 (6 bases). Trimming removed 5 bases from V and 6 bases from J, with 20 bases in between. The CDR3 totals 16 residues. Germline V gene sequence: CDR1 LNHDA, CDR2 SQIVND (reference sequence). The CDR3 protein is CASSVQQGANLNEQFF. The CDR3 bases are TGTGCCAGTAGTGTACAACAGGGAGCCAATCTCAATGAGCAGTTCTTC. The complete variable domain, with remaining parts taken from reference TRBV19 and TRBJ2-1, reads DGGITQSPKYLFRKEGQNVTLSCEQNLNHDAMYWYRQDPGQGLRLIYYSQIVNDFQKGDIAEGYSVSREKKESFPLTVTSAQKNPTAFYLCASSVQQGANLNEQFFGPGTRLTVL.

The chain carries TRBV9 and TRBJ2-7, with D perhaps matching TRBD1 (5 bases). V gave up 6 bases and J gave up 2 bases, with 9 bases separating them. Per the germline V gene, CDR1 is SGDLS and CDR2 is YYNGEE. There are 12 residues in the CDR3. CDR3 nucleotide sequence: TGTGCCAGCAAGGACATCCCCTACGAGCAGTACTTC. Protein product: CASKDIPYEQYF.

The CDR3 DNA follows: TGTGCCAGCAGTGGGGGCACGGAAAGCTATGGCTACACCTTC. Translated, it gives CASSGGTESYGYTF. The V and J genes are TRBV25-1 and TRBJ1-2, with D perhaps matching TRBD1 (5 bases). Germline CDR1 is MGHDK and CDR2 is SYGVNS. Trimming removed 4 bases from V and 4 bases from J, with 13 bases in between. The CDR3 contains 14 residues.

This chain joins TRBV5-1 and TRBJ1-1, with TRBD1 matching 8 bases. The germline CDR1 and CDR2 sequences are SGHRS and YFSETQ. The CDR3 has 13 amino acids. V shed 7 bases, J shed 1 base, and the junction held 3 bases outside the gene matches. The CDR3 spells CASLQGENTEAFF. The CDR3 DNA sequence: TGCGCCAGCCTACAGGGGGAGAACACTGAAGCTTTCTTT.

The chain joins TRBV18 to TRBJ1-5; D not resolved. The germline gives CDR1 KGHSH, CDR2 LQKENI. V lost 0 bases, J lost 0 bases, and 6 bases lay in between. The CDR3 has 15 amino acids. The chain's CDR3 is CASSPPQFSNQPQHF. DNA for the CDR3: TGTGCCAGCTCACCACCCCAGTTTAGCAATCAGCCCCAGCATTTT.

This clone has just a few counts. This chain connects TRBV18 to TRBJ2-7; TRBD1 matches 9 bases. Losses at the gene ends were 6 bases for V and 4 bases for J; bases not matched to a gene: 7. CDR3 length: 14 amino acids. Germline CDR1 KGHSH, CDR2 LQKENI. CDR3 loop: CASSRQGGSYEQYF. The CDR3 DNA reads as TGTGCCAGCTCTCGACAGGGGGGTTCGTACGAGCAGTACTTC.